The sequence of this TCR beta chain was determined in a study of control samples from healthy donors and cancer patients. V lost 6 bases, J lost 7 bases, and 15 bases lay in between. CDR3 length: 13 amino acids. TCRdb's table, derived via immunoSEQ multiplex PCR, lists solely in-frame clones and lacks some. The sample records 120,000 or so clones, about 87% being singletons. This clone appeared once. The sample was blood. This sequence originates from a man aged 60-69 years in good health. The chain employs TRBV12-3 or TRBV12-4 and TRBJ1-2; TRBD1 might be the D (5 bases). The CDR3 here is CASSPPGIGGYTF. In DNA, the CDR3 is TGTGCCAGCAGCCCTCCAGGGATCGGTGGCTACACCTTC.